This T cell receptor beta chain was sequenced during a study of beta chain features in type 1 diabetes. Via the markers CD45RO/CCR7/CD25/CD127/CD95/CD27, stem cell-like memory, regulatory, central memory and naive CD4+ cells were sorted. The CDR3 is 15 amino acids. Germline V gene sequence: CDR1 GTSNPN, CDR2 SVGIG (reference sequence). With 4 bases removed from V and 0 bases from J, the gap between germline ends came to 12 bases. General observations from the study: It was not settled here whether HLA type affects TCRB rearrangement.

This clone was observed a few times. Its antigen is currently unknown. Since all of the isolated RNA was reverse transcribed, expressed TCRB transcripts were what got sequenced. The data were produced by immunoSEQ multiplex PCR, yet TCRdb's version contains in-frame clones alone and is incomplete. The sample carries around 250,000 clones, roughly two thirds recorded once. Sequencing input: naive CD4+ T cells from blood. The rearrangement joins TRBV30 to TRBJ1-4; D possibly corresponds to TRBD1 (5 bases). The clonotype was recovered from a man aged 25 to 45 in good health. CDR3 DNA: TGTGCCTGGACCGCGGACACGACAACTAATGAAAAACTGTTTTTT. Amino acid sequence: CAWTADTTTNEKLFF.